This TCR beta chain was captured by sequencing in a study of control samples from healthy donors and cancer patients. CDR1 is SNHLY, CDR2 FYNNEI, per germline. This CDR3 contains 15 residues. The ends were cut back, 7 bases at V and 0 bases at J, with 12 bases in the middle. This table comes from immunoSEQ multiplex PCR, and its TCRdb copy is limited to in-frame clones, with some not included. The sample has about 140,000 clones, 75% to 95% seen once; the top ten hold more than 6.5%. Specimen: blood. This rearrangement joins TRBV2 to TRBJ1-4, with D unclear. The receptor's source is a man aged 18 to 35 in good health. CDR3 in DNA: TGTGCCAGCACTTCCTGGGGTGCAACTAATGAAAAACTGTTTTTT. It codes for CASTSWGATNEKLFF. The full variable domain, its missing parts supplied by reference TRBV2 and TRBJ1-4, is EPEVTQTPSHQVTQMGQEVILRCVPISNHLYFYWYRQILGQKVEFLVSFYNNEISEKSEIFDDQFSVERPDGSNFTLKIRSTKLEDSAMYFCASTSWGATNEKLFFGSGTQLSVL.